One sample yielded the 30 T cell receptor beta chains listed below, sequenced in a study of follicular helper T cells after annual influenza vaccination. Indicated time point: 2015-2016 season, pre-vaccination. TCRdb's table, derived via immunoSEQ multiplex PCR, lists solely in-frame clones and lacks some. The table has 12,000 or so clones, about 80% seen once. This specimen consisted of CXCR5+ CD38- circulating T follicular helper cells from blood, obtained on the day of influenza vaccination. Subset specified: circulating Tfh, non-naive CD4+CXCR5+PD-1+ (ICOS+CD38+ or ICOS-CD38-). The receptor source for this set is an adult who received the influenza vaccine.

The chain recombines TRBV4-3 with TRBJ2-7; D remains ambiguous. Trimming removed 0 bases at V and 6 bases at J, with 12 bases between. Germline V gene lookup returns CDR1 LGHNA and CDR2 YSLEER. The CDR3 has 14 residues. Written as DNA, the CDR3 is TGCGCCAGCAGCCAAGATAACGACGATCTCGAGCAGTACTTC. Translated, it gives CASSQDNDDLEQYF.

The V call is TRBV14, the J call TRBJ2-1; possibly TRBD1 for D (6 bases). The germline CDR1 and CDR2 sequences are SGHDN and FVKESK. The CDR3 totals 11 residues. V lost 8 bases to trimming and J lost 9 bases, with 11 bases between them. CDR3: CASGGRFEQFF. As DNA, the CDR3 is TGTGCCAGCGGGGGCAGGTTTGAGCAGTTCTTC.

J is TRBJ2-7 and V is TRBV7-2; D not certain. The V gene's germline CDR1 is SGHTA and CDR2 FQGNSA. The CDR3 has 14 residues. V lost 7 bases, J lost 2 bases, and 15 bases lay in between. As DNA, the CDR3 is TGTGCCAGCACCCTCGGGTGGTCCGCCTACGAGCAGTACTTC. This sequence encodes CASTLGWSAYEQYF.

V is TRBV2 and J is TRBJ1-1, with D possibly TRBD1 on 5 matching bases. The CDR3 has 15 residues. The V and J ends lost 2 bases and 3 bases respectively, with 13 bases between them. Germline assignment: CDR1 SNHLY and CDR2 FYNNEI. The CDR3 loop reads CASSEQGGSYTEAFF. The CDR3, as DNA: TGTGCCAGCAGTGAACAGGGCGGGAGTTACACTGAAGCTTTCTTT.

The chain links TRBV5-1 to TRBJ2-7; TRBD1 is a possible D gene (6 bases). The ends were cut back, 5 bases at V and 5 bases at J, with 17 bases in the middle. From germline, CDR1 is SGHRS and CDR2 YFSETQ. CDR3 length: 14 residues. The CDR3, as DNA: TGCGCCAGCAGTCCAAACGCACAGGGACACGAGCAGTACTTC. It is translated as CASSPNAQGHEQYF.

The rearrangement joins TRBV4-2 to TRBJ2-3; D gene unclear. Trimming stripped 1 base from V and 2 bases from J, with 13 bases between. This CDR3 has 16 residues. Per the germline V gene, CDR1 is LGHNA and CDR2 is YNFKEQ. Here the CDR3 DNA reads TGTGCCAGCAGCCAAGGCGCAGCGTACCCCACAGATACGCAGTATTTT. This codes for CASSQGAAYPTDTQYF.

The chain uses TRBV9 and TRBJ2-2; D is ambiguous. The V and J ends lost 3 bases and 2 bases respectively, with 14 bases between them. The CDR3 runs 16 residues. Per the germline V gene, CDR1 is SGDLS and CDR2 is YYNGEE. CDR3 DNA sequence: TGTGCCAGCAGCGACCCGGGTCGGTTCAACACCGGGGAGCTGTTTTTT. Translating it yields CASSDPGRFNTGELFF.

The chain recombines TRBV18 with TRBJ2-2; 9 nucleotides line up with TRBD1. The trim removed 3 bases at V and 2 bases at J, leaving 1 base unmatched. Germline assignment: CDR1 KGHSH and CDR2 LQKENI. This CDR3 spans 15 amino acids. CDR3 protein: CASSPGQGNTGELFF. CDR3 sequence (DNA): TGTGCCAGCTCACCGGGACAGGGAAACACCGGGGAGCTGTTTTTT.

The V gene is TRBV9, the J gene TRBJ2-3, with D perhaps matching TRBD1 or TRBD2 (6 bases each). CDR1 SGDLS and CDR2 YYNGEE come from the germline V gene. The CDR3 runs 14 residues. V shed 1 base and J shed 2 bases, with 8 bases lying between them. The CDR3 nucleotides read TGTGCCAGCAGCGTAAGGGGGGCCACAGATACGCAGTATTTT. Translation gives CASSVRGATDTQYF.

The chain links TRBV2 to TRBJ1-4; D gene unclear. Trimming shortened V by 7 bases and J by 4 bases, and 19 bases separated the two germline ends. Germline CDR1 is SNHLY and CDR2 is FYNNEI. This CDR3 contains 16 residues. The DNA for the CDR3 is TGTGCCAGCAAGCCGGAAAGTGGTAACTTTAATGAAAAACTGTTTTTT. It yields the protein CASKPESGNFNEKLFF.

CDR3: CASRPSAWETQYF. The CDR3 DNA sequence: TGTGCCAGCAGACCCTCAGCGTGGGAGACCCAGTACTTC. The rearrangement uses TRBV28 and TRBJ2-5, with no clear D. The length of the CDR3 is 13 residues. V lost 6 bases, J lost 5 bases, and 13 bases lay in between. Germline V gene lookup returns CDR1 MDHEN and CDR2 SYDVKM.

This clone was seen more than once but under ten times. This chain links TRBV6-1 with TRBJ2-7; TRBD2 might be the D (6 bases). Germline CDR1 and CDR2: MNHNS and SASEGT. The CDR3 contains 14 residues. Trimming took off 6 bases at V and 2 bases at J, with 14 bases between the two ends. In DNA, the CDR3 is TGTGCCAGCAGACGGGACTTGGGGACCTACGAGCAGTACTTC. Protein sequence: CASRRDLGTYEQYF.

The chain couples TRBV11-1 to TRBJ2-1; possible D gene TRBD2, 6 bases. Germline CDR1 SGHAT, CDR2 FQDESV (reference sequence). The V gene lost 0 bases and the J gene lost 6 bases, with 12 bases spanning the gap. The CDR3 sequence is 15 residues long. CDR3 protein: CASSLAGGRINEQFF. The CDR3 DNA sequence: TGTGCCAGCAGCTTAGCGGGGGGTCGAATCAATGAGCAGTTCTTC.

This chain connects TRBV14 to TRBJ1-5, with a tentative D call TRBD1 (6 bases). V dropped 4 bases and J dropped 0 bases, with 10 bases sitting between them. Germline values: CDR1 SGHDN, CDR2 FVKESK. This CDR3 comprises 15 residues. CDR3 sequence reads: CASSRTGYSNQPQHF. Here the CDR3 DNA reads TGTGCCAGCAGCCGAACAGGGTATAGCAATCAGCCCCAGCATTTT.

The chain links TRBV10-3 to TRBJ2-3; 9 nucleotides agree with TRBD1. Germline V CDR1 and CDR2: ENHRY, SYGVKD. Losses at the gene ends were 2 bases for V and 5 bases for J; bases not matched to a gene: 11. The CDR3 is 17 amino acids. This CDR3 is CAISEPTGTGIQDTQYF. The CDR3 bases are TGTGCCATCAGTGAGCCAACCGGGACAGGGATTCAAGATACGCAGTATTTT.

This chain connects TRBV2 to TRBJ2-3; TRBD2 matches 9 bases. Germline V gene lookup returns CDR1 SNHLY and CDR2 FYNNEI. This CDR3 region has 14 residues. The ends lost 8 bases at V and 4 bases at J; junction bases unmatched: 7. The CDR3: CASLAGGGPDTQYF. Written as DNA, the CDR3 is TGTGCCAGCCTCGCGGGGGGGGGCCCAGATACGCAGTATTTT.

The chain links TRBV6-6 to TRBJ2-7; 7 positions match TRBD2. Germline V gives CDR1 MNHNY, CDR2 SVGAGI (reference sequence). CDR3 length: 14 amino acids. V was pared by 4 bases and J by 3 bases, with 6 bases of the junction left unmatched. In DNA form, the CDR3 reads TGTGCCAGCAGTTTCACCGGGAGGAACTACGAGCAGTACTTC. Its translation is CASSFTGRNYEQYF.

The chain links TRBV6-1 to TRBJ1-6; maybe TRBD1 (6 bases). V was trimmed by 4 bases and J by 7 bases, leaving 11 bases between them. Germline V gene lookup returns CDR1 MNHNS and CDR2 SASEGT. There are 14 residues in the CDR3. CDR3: CASSVGQWNSPLHF. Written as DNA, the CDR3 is TGTGCCAGCAGTGTAGGACAGTGGAATTCACCCCTCCACTTT.

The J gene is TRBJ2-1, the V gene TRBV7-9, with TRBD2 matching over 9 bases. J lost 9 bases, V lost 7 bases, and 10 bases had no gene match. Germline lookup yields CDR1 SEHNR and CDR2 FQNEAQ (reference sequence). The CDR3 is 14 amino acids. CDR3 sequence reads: CASIPGGGAGEQFF. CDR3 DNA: TGTGCCAGCATCCCGGGCGGGGGGGCTGGTGAGCAGTTCTTC.

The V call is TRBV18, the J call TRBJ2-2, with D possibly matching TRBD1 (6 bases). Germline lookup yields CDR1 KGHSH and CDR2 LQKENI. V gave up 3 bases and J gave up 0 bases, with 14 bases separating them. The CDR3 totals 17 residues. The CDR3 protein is CASSPLDRPTNTGELFF. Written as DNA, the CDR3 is TGTGCCAGCTCACCTCTTGACAGGCCTACGAACACCGGGGAGCTGTTTTTT.

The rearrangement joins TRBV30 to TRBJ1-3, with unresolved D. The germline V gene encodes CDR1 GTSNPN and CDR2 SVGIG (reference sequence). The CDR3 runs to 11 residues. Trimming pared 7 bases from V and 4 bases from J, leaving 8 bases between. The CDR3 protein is CASLGGNTIYF. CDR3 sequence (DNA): TGTGCCTCCCTTGGGGGAAACACCATATATTTT.

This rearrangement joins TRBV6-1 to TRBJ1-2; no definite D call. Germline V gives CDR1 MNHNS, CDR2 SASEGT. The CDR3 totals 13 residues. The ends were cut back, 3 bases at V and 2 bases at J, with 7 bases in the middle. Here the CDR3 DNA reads TGTGCCAGCAGTGACTTCTTAAACTATGGCTACACCTTC. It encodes CASSDFLNYGYTF.

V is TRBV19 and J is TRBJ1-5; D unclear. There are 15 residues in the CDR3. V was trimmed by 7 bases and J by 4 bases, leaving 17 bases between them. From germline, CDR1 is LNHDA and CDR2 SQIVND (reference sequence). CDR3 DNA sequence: TGTGCCAGTAACTTTCCTGGATCAAGGAATCAGCCCCAGCATTTT. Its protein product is CASNFPGSRNQPQHF. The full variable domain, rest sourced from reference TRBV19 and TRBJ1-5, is DGGITQSPKYLFRKEGQNVTLSCEQNLNHDAMYWYRQDPGQGLRLIYYSQIVNDFQKGDIAEGYSVSREKKESFPLTVTSAQKNPTAFYLCASNFPGSRNQPQHFGDGTRLSIL.

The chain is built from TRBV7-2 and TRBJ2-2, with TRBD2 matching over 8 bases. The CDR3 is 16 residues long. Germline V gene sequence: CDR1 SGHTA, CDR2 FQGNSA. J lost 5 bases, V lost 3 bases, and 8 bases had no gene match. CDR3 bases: TGTGCCAGCAGCTTTCGACCGGGACTAGAGACCGGGGAGCTGTTTTTT. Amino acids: CASSFRPGLETGELFF.

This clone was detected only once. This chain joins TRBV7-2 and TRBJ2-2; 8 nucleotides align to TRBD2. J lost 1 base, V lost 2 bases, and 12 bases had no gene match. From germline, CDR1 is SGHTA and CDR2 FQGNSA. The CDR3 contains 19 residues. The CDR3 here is CASSLSGTPSGLNTGELFF. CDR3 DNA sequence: TGTGCCAGCAGCTTAAGTGGAACTCCTAGCGGGCTGAACACCGGGGAGCTGTTTTTT. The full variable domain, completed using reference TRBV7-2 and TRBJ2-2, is GAGVSQSPSNKVTEKGKDVELRCDPISGHTALYWYRQSLGQGLEFLIYFQGNSAPDKSGLPSDRFSAERTGGSVSTLTIQRTQQEDSAVYLCASSLSGTPSGLNTGELFFGEGSRLTVL.

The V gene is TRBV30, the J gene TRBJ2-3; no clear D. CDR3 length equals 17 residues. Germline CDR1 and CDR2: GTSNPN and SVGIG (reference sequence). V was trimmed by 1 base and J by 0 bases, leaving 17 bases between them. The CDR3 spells CAWSEHWAPSSTDTQYF. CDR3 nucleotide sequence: TGTGCCTGGAGTGAGCATTGGGCTCCCTCGAGCACAGATACGCAGTATTTT. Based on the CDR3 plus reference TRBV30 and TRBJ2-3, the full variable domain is SQTIHQWPATLVQPVGSPLSLECTVEGTSNPNLYWYRQAAGRGLQLLFYSVGIGQISSEVPQNLSASRPQDRQFILSSKKLLLSDSGFYLCAWSEHWAPSSTDTQYFGPGTRLTVL.

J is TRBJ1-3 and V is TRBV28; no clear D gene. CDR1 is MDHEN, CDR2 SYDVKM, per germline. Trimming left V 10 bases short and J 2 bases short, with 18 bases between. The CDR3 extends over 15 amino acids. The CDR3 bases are TGTGCCACCACGGGCGGGGTGATGACTGGAAACACCATATATTTT. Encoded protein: CATTGGVMTGNTIYF.

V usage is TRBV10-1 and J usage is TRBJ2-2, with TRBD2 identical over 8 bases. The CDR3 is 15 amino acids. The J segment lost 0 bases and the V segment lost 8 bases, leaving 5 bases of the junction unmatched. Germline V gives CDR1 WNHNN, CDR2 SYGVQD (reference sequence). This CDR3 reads CASSLRGANTGELFF. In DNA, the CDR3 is TGCGCCAGCTCCCTGCGGGGGGCGAACACCGGGGAGCTGTTTTTT.

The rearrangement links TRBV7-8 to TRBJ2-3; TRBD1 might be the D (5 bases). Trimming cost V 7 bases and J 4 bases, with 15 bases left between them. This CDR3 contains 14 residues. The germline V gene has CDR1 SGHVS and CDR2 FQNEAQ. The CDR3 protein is CASTPTRGPDTQYF. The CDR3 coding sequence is TGTGCCAGCACCCCTACAAGGGGCCCAGATACGCAGTATTTT.

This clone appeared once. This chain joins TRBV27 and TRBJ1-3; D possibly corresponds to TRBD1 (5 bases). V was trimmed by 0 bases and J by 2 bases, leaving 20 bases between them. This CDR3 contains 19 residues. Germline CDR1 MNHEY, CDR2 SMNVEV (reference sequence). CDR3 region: CASSLSRPGRGFAGNTIYF. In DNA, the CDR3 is TGTGCCAGCAGTTTATCGCGCCCGGGAAGGGGTTTTGCTGGAAACACCATATATTTT.